These 29 T cell receptor beta chains were sequenced from one sample in a study of blood T cells in healthy people across ages (dated by TCRdb to the mid-2010s). Libraries were prepared through 5' RACE. Instrument used: Illumina HiSeq 2500. A second PCR of 7 to 11 cycles was performed with a sample-barcoded 5' primer and a J-beta primer mix. TCRdb handled the public reads itself, with Q25 trimming in fastp and clone calling in MiXCR, and kept productive beta chains. Every distinct CDR3 protein forms one entry, paired with its most common genes and DNA. The sample table holds some 1.5 million distinct CDR3 sequences, of which 28% were seen once. The leading ten clones occupy approximately 7.7% of the sample. The sequencing input was blood. The receptors come from a woman aged 25-40 years in good health.

The rearrangement joins TRBV24-1 to TRBJ2-3; 10 bases agree with TRBD2. CDR1 is KGHDR, CDR2 SFDVKD, per germline. This CDR3 is built from 14 residues. Unmatched junction bases numbered 2, after V lost 5 bases and J lost 4 bases. DNA for the CDR3: TGTGCCACCAGTGCGAGCGGGGGGGCAGATACGCAGTATTTT. This sequence encodes CATSASGGADTQYF.

This clonotype was detected only a few times. The V gene is TRBV2, the J gene TRBJ2-3; TRBD2 agrees at 13 bases. This CDR3 is 15 amino acids long. Germline loops: CDR1 SNHLY, CDR2 FYNNEI. Trimming removed 6 bases from V and 8 bases from J; junction bases left unmatched: 8. CDR3 in amino acids: CASRDGLAGVVTQYF. In nucleotides, the CDR3 is TGTGCCAGCAGGGATGGACTAGCGGGAGTTGTTACGCAGTATTTT.

This sequence joins TRBV12-3 or TRBV12-4 and TRBJ2-3; D not resolved. This CDR3 is built from 15 residues. The V and J ends lost 5 bases and 0 bases respectively, with 12 bases between them. The CDR3 spells CASSPQIRSTDTQYF. As DNA, the CDR3 is TGTGCCAGCAGTCCCCAGATAAGGAGCACAGATACGCAGTATTTT.

This clonotype was observed a handful of times. The CDR3 sequence is CSASRVANQPQHF. The CDR3 DNA reads TGCAGTGCTAGTCGGGTGGCCAATCAGCCCCAGCATTTT. This sequence joins TRBV20-1 and TRBJ1-5; D call uncertain. Germline V gene sequence: CDR1 DFQATT, CDR2 SNEGSKA (reference sequence). V gave up 3 bases and J gave up 3 bases, with 9 bases separating them. This CDR3 spans 13 amino acids.

As to this clonotype: With a much larger clone just one base away, this may be a read error. The genes are TRBV7-9 and TRBJ1-5, with no clear D. With 5 bases removed from V and 2 bases from J, the gap between germline ends came to 13 bases. This CDR3 has 15 residues. The germline gives CDR1 SEHNR, CDR2 FQNEAQ (reference sequence). This CDR3 reads CASSRGAYGNQPQHF. CDR3 DNA sequence: TGTGCCAGCAGCCGAGGCGCCTACGGCAATCAGCCCCAGCATTTT.

This clonotype was seen a handful of times. The chain carries TRBV7-8 and TRBJ1-4; D call uncertain. V was pared by 3 bases and J by 8 bases, with 10 bases between. CDR1 is SGHVS and CDR2 is FQNEAQ in the germline V gene. There are 13 residues in the CDR3. CDR3 sequence reads: CASSLNLDEKLFF. DNA for the CDR3: TGTGCCAGCAGCTTGAACCTGGACGAAAAACTGTTTTTT.

The J gene is TRBJ2-5, the V gene TRBV29-1; D unclear. Trimming shortened V by 8 bases and J by 0 bases, and 10 bases separated the two germline ends. The CDR3 covers 12 residues. Germline CDR1 reads SQVTM; CDR2 reads ANQGSEA. CDR3: CSSRRDQETQYF. Written as DNA, the CDR3 is TGCAGCTCTCGGAGAGACCAAGAGACCCAGTACTTC.

The chain combines TRBV12-3 or TRBV12-4 with TRBJ2-1; D not certain. Judging by the DNA end, TRBJ2-7 fits better; the J call may be wrong. The CDR3 extends over 16 amino acids. CDR3 nucleotide sequence: TGTGCCAGCAGTTTAGAGGCCCAAGGGTCCTACAATGAGCAGTACTTC. It specifies CASSLEAQGSYNEQYF.

CDR3 DNA sequence: TGTGCCAGCAGCGCTAGGACAGGGAGCGAAAAACTGTTTTTT. Translated, it gives CASSARTGSEKLFF. The V gene is TRBV9, the J gene TRBJ1-4; 8 nucleotides align to TRBD1. The CDR3 contains 14 residues. Germline V CDR1 and CDR2: SGDLS, YYNGEE. Trimming removed 3 bases from V and 8 bases from J; junction bases left unmatched: 6.

CDR3 residues: CASSLQDRETQYF. CDR3 DNA sequence: TGTGCCAGCAGCCTACAGGACAGGGAGACCCAGTACTTC. The chain is built from TRBV28 and TRBJ2-5, with 7 bases identical to TRBD1. Unmatched junction bases numbered 6, after V lost 6 bases and J lost 5 bases. Germline V gives CDR1 MDHEN, CDR2 SYDVKM. The CDR3 has 13 amino acids.

This clonotype has only one observation. The J gene is TRBJ1-1, the V gene TRBV7-2, with D perhaps matching TRBD1 (5 bases). Trimming pared 1 base from V and 1 base from J, leaving 13 bases between. Germline assignment: CDR1 SGHTA and CDR2 FQGNSA. This CDR3 region has 16 residues. CDR3 nucleotides: TGTGCCAGCAGCTTAGTGGGCAGTAGGGGGAACACTGAAGCTTTCTTT. Translating gives CASSLVGSRGNTEAFF.

This clonotype showed up just once. This chain connects TRBV5-1 to TRBJ2-4; 9 positions agree with TRBD2. CDR1 is SGHRS and CDR2 is YFSETQ in the germline V gene. The CDR3 covers 15 residues. The V and J ends lost 2 bases and 15 bases, in that order; junction bases with no gene match: 15. CDR3 sequence (DNA): TGCGCCAGCAGCTTTGACGGGACTAGCCTCGACGAGCGGTACTTC. Translating it yields CASSFDGTSLDERYF.

This clonotype was seen many times. The chain couples TRBV5-1 to TRBJ2-6, with D unclear. Germline V gives CDR1 SGHRS, CDR2 YFSETQ. The CDR3 runs 16 residues. V dropped 0 bases and J dropped 0 bases, with 7 bases sitting between them. Here the CDR3 DNA reads TGCGCCAGCAGCTTGGGACGGCCCTCTGGGGCCAACGTCCTGACTTTC. Encoded protein: CASSLGRPSGANVLTF.

This clonotype occurred a few times. This CDR3 reads CASRDKNNQPQHF. The CDR3 nucleotides are TGTGCCAGCCGGGACAAGAACAATCAGCCCCAGCATTTT. The V call is TRBV6-5, the J call TRBJ1-5; maybe TRBD1 (6 bases). This CDR3 comprises 13 residues. Germline V CDR1 and CDR2: MNHEY, SVGAGI. V gave up 8 bases and J gave up 3 bases, with 11 bases separating them.

The chain links TRBV20-1 to TRBJ2-3, with TRBD2 identical over 12 bases. The CDR3 has 15 residues. The J segment lost 4 bases and the V segment lost 3 bases, leaving 5 bases of the junction unmatched. CDR1 and CDR2 from the germline V gene are DFQATT and SNEGSKA (reference sequence). CDR3 residues: CSASWLAGGSDTQYF. The CDR3 DNA is TGCAGTGCTAGCTGGCTAGCGGGAGGGTCAGATACGCAGTATTTT.

This clonotype was counted many times. V and J are TRBV29-1 and TRBJ2-7; 7 nucleotides agree with TRBD1. Germline loops: CDR1 SQVTM, CDR2 ANQGSEA. V dropped 6 bases and J dropped 1; count of bases not matched to a gene: 6. The CDR3 has 13 residues. CDR3 amino acids: CSVSNRGSYEQYF. For the CDR3, the DNA is TGCAGCGTGTCAAACAGGGGTTCCTACGAGCAGTACTTC.

In this sample, this clonotype turned up a few times. This rearrangement joins TRBV5-1 to TRBJ2-7; D may correspond to TRBD1 or TRBD2 (5 bases each). CDR1 and CDR2 (germline): SGHRS, YFSETQ. V gave up 0 bases and J gave up 3 bases, with 16 bases separating them. CDR3 length: 16 amino acids. The CDR3 reads CASSLAEVRDLYEQYF. Here the CDR3 DNA reads TGCGCCAGCAGCTTGGCCGAGGTGAGGGACCTCTACGAGCAGTACTTC.

The sample holds a few counts of this clonotype. The chain employs TRBV14 and TRBJ2-5; the D gene is possibly TRBD1 (6 bases). This CDR3 is built from 14 residues. From germline, CDR1 is SGHDN and CDR2 FVKESK. Trimming left V 6 bases short and J 5 bases short, with 16 bases between. The CDR3 coding sequence is TGTGCCAGCAGGAAACAGGGAGCATTGGAGACCCAGTACTTC. Protein sequence: CASRKQGALETQYF. Drawing the rest from reference TRBV14 and TRBJ2-5, the complete variable domain is EAGVTQFPSHSVIEKGQTVTLRCDPISGHDNLYWYRRVMGKEIKFLLHFVKESKQDESGMPNNRFLAERTGGTYSTLKVQPAELEDSGVYFCASRKQGALETQYFGPGTRLLVL.

The gene calls are TRBV14 and TRBJ2-5; the D gene is possibly TRBD2 (7 bases). The end of the DNA fits TRBJ2-1 better, so the J call may be wrong. There are 16 residues in the CDR3. CDR1 is SGHDN and CDR2 is FVKESK in the germline V gene. The CDR3 region is CASSQTPGEGRYEQFF. The CDR3 DNA reads TGTGCCAGCAGCCAGACACCAGGGGAGGGGAGGTACGAGCAGTTCTTC.

The V and J genes are TRBV11-2 and TRBJ2-7, with D tentatively TRBD2 (5 bases). The CDR3 runs 12 residues. V shed 1 base and J shed 10 bases, with 11 bases lying between them. CDR1 is SGHAT and CDR2 is FQNNGV in the germline V gene. CDR3 amino acids: CASSLGTRVQYF. CDR3 DNA: TGTGCCAGCAGCTTAGGAACGAGGGTACAGTACTTC.

This clonotype was counted at least ten times. V usage is TRBV11-2 and J usage is TRBJ2-7, with 7 bases matching TRBD1. This CDR3 is built from 14 residues. The J segment lost 2 bases and the V segment lost 5 bases, leaving 6 bases of the junction unmatched. CDR1 SGHAT and CDR2 FQNNGV come from the germline V gene. In DNA, the CDR3 is TGTGCCAGCAGCCTGGACAGGCAAACCTACGAGCAGTACTTC. Protein product: CASSLDRQTYEQYF.

As concerns this clonotype: A much larger clone lies one base from this, so it may be a read error. CDR3 in amino acids: CSVCWGGNRNEQFF. CDR3 bases: TGCAGCGTTTGTTGGGGGGGCAATCGAAATGAGCAGTTCTTC. J is TRBJ2-1 and V is TRBV29-1, with D perhaps TRBD2 (7 bases). V was clipped by 5 bases and J by 7 bases, with 18 bases between them. CDR1 SQVTM and CDR2 ANQGSEA come from the germline V gene. This CDR3 has 14 residues.

This clonotype was found a few times. The chain uses TRBV7-9 and TRBJ2-3; D gene unclear. This CDR3 comprises 19 residues. The V end lost 5 bases, the J end lost 2 bases, and 26 bases lay between the germline ends. Germline CDR1 reads SEHNR; CDR2 reads FQNEAQ (reference sequence). Here the CDR3 reads CASSVRADLGPRSTDTQYF. Here the CDR3 DNA reads TGTGCCAGCAGCGTTCGCGCGGACCTTGGGCCCCGCTCCACAGATACGCAGTATTTT.

This clonotype was seen a handful of times. The chain joins TRBV24-1 to TRBJ1-6; possible D gene TRBD1, 5 bases. The CDR3 totals 17 residues. The V end lost 6 bases, the J end lost 7 bases, and 21 bases lay between the germline ends. Germline V gene lookup returns CDR1 KGHDR and CDR2 SFDVKD. The CDR3 DNA reads as TGTGCCACCAGTTTACATCCCAGGGAGGGTTTCAATTCACCCCTCCACTTT. Its protein product is CATSLHPREGFNSPLHF.

J is TRBJ1-1 and V is TRBV12-3 or TRBV12-4; D not certain. Trimming shortened V by 7 bases and J by 4 bases, and 16 bases separated the two germline ends. CDR3 length: 14 residues. CDR3 sequence: CASTPTRRGTEAFF. The CDR3 DNA follows: TGTGCCAGCACCCCGACACGGCGAGGCACTGAAGCTTTCTTT.

This clonotype has ten or more counts. The V and J genes are TRBV13 and TRBJ2-5, with TRBD2 matching 7 bases. Germline V gives CDR1 PRHDT, CDR2 FYEKMQ (reference sequence). This CDR3 spans 16 amino acids. Germline trimming cut 5 bases from V and 5 bases from J; bases unmatched to any gene: 14. The CDR3 region is CASSRYKASGTETQYF. The CDR3 DNA reads as TGTGCCAGCAGCCGTTATAAGGCTAGCGGTACCGAGACCCAGTACTTC.

Worth noting for this clonotype: A clone one base away is much larger, so this may be a read error. V and J are TRBV6-2 or TRBV6-3 and TRBJ2-5, with 8 bases aligning to TRBD1. The DNA end is a closer match to TRBJ2-7, so the J assignment may be wrong. This CDR3 spans 14 amino acids. Per the germline V gene, CDR1 is MNHEY and CDR2 is SVGEGT. The CDR3 sequence is CARTRGTGMTEQYF. The CDR3, as DNA: TGTGCCAGGACTCGGGGGACAGGAATGACCGAGCAGTACTTC.

Comments on this clonotype: A much larger clonotype is one base distant, so this may be a read error. The rearrangement uses TRBV20-1 and TRBJ2-7; 12 bases fit TRBD2. This CDR3 is 15 amino acids long. CDR1 is DFQATT and CDR2 is SNEGSKA in the germline V gene (reference sequence). V was clipped by 2 bases and J by 7 bases; unmatched bases: 9. The CDR3 protein is CSARRLAGVYNEQYF. The CDR3 DNA follows: TGCAGTGCTAGACGACTAGCGGGAGTGTACAATGAGCAGTACTTC.

The table lists this clonotype with a few counts. The V gene is TRBV3-1, the J gene TRBJ2-3; TRBD2 agrees at 7 bases. V was pared by 0 bases and J by 5 bases, with 8 bases of the junction left unmatched. The germline V gene encodes CDR1 LGHDT and CDR2 YNNKEL (reference sequence). The CDR3 extends over 16 amino acids. The CDR3 region is CASSQDRTGGLDTQYF. The CDR3 nucleotides read TGTGCCAGCAGCCAAGATCGAACGGGGGGATTAGATACGCAGTATTTT.